The T cell receptor beta chain under discussion was sequenced for a study of regulatory dendritic cells for organ transplantation (dated by TCRdb to about 2017). In terms of the full investigation: Before and after allostimulation with regulatory or mature dendritic cells, TCRbeta repertoires were sequenced from sorted naive and memory CD4+ and CD8+ T cells. What the research found in general, with its limitations: Of the resting subsets, memory CD8+ T cells had the largest number of alloreactive TCR clonotypes. The authors pointed out considerable heterogeneity between individuals in the alloreactive memory CD8+ T cell pool, and only a couple of subjects were sequenced. In both subjects, allostimulation led to expansion of memory CD8+ clones, although regulatory dendritic cells appeared to cause more limited expansion than mature dendritic cells did. Highly diverse repertoires were observed in naive CD4+ and CD8+ T cells, whereas lower diversity was observed in memory cells, and the most oligoclonal repertoires were found in memory CD8+ cells.

TCRbeta CDR3 regions were amplified by multiplexed two-step PCR using Vbeta-specific forward primers and Jbeta-specific reverse primers. Through the immunoSEQ service, TCRbeta libraries were sequenced on an Illumina instrument. From the authors' description of their analysis: IMGT annotation was used to assign V, D and J genes, and synthetic CDR3 analogues were used to correct counts for multiplex PCR bias. In the immunoSEQ Analyzer, repertoire clonality was calculated as one minus the normalized Shannon entropy. Clonal expansion was defined by Fisher's exact test with Benjamini-Hochberg false discovery rate control, using two-tailed P<0.01. This is the immuneACCESS table as TCRdb keeps it, with only in-frame sequences that have V and J called. A part of the clones is gone; compared with another copy, unresolved V genes explain less than half, and the rest is unexplained. V and J calls and clone size are given by that table; D and trimming were obtained from the DNA. The sample has 20,000 to 25,000 clones on record, 74% of them singletons. 0.92% of the sample goes to the ten largest clones.

This clone occurred once. It lacks a known antigen. Base qualities were left out, and no much larger clone turns up one base away. The CDR3 starts with the cysteine, ends with the phenylalanine, and has 15 residues. Only the CDR3 portion is preserved as DNA: 45 bases, with reading frame beginning at the first base. For CDR1 and CDR2, the germline V gene (reference sequence) lists SGHNT and YYREEE. V is reduced by 4 bases and J by 6 bases, leaving a spacing of 17 bases between them. FACS was used to sort naive T cells as CD45RA+ cells and memory T cells as CD45RO+ CD4+ or CD8+ cells. T cells for TCR sequencing came from two healthy control subjects. Sorted T cell subsets that were not stimulated were used as baseline controls for the mixed lymphocyte reactions. The Qiagen DNeasy Blood & Tissue Kit was used to extract genomic DNA.

The sample was memory CD4+ T cells from blood. The cell subset or site label for this specimen denotes: CD45RO+ memory T cells. This sequence originates from a human donor in good health. The sequence is built from TRBV5-4 and TRBJ2-1; TRBD2 might be the D gene, on 6 matching bases. The DNA reads as follows: TGTGCCAGCAGCCCGGGACTCAATAAGGGCAATGAGCAGTTCTTC. This is translated as CASSPGLNKGNEQFF.